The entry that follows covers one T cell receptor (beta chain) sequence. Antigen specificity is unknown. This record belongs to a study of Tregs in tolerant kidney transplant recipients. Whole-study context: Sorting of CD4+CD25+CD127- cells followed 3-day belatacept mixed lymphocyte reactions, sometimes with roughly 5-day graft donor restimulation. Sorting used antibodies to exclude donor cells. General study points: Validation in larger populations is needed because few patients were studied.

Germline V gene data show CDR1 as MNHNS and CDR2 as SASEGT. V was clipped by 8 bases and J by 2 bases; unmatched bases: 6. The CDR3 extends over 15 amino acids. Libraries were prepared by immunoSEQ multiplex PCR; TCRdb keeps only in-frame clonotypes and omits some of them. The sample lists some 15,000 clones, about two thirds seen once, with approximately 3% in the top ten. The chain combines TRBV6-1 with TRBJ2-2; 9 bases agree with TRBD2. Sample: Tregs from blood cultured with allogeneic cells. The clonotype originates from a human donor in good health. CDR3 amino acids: CASARLAVNTGELFF. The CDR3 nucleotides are TGTGCCAGCGCCAGACTAGCGGTAAACACCGGGGAGCTGTTTTTT.